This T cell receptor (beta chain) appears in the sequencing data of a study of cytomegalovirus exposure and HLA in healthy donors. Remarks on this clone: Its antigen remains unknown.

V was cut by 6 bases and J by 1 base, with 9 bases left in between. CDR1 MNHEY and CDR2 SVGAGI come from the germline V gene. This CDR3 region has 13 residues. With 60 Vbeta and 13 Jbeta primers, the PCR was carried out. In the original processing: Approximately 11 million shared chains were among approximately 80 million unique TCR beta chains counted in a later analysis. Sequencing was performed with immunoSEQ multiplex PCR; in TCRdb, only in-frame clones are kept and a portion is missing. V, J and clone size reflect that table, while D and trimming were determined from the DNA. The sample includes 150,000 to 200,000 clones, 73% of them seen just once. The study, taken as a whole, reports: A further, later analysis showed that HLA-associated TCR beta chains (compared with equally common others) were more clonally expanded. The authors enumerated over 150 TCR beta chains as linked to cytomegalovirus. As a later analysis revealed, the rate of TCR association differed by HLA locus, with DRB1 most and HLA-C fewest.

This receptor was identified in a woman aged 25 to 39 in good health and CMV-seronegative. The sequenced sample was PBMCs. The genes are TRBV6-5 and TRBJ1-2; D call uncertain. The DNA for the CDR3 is TGTGCCAGCAGAAAACAGCTTAACTATGGCTACACCTTC. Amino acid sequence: CASRKQLNYGYTF.